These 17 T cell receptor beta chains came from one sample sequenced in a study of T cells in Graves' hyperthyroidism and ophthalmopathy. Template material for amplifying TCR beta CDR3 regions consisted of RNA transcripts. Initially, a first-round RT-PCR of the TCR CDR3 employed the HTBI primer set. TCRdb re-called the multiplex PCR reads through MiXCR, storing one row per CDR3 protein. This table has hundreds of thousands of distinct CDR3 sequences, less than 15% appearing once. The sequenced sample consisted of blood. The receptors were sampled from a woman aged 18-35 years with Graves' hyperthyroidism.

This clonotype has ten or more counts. The chain's CDR3 is CSADRDYFTDTQYF. The CDR3 coding sequence is TGCAGTGCTGACCGGGACTACTTCACAGATACGCAGTATTTT. V usage is TRBV20-1 and J usage is TRBJ2-3; 7 bases fit TRBD2. This CDR3 is 14 amino acids long. J was trimmed by 2 bases and V by 5 bases; bases with no gene match: 7. Germline loops: CDR1 DFQATT, CDR2 SNEGSKA (reference sequence).

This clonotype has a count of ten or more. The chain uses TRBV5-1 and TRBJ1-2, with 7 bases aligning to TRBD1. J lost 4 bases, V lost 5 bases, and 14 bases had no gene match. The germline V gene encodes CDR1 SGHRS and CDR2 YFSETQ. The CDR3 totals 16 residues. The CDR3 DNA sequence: TGCGCCAGCAGTTTGACCACAGGGGTGGGGAGCTATGGCTACACCTTC. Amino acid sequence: CASSLTTGVGSYGYTF.

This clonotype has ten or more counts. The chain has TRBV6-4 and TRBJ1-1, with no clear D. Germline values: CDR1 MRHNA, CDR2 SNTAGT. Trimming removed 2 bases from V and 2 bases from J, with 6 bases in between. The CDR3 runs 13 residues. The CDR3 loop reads CASSDEGNTEAFF. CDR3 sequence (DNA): TGTGCCAGCAGTGACGAGGGAAACACTGAAGCTTTCTTT.

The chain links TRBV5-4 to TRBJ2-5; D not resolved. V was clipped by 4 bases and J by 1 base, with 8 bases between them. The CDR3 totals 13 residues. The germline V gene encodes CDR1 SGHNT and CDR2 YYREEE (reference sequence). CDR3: CASSPNGQETQYF. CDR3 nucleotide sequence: TGTGCCAGCAGCCCGAACGGCCAAGAGACCCAGTACTTC.

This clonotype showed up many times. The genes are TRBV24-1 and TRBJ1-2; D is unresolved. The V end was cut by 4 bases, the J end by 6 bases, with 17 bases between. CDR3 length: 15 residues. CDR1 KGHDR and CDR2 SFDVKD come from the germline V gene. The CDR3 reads CATSDPGRTSDGYTF. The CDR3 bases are TGTGCCACCAGTGACCCCGGACGGACCTCAGATGGCTACACCTTC.

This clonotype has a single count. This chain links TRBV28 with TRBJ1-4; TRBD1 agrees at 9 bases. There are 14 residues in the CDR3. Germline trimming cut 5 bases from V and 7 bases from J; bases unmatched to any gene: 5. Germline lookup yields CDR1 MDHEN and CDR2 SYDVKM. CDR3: CASSTQGAPEKLFF. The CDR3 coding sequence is TGTGCCAGCAGTACACAGGGGGCGCCTGAAAAACTGTTTTTT.

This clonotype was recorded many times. DNA of the CDR3: TGTGCCAGTAGTATGGGCGGGAGTACGTACAATGAGCAGTTCTTC. It translates to CASSMGGSTYNEQFF. This chain joins TRBV19 and TRBJ2-1; 7 nucleotides match TRBD2. Losses at the gene ends were 3 bases for V and 4 bases for J; bases not matched to a gene: 6. From germline, CDR1 is LNHDA and CDR2 SQIVND (reference sequence). The CDR3 consists of 15 residues. Using reference TRBV19 and TRBJ2-1 for the parts outside the CDR3, the full variable domain is DGGITQSPKYLFRKEGQNVTLSCEQNLNHDAMYWYRQDPGQGLRLIYYSQIVNDFQKGDIAEGYSVSREKKESFPLTVTSAQKNPTAFYLCASSMGGSTYNEQFFGPGTRLTVL.

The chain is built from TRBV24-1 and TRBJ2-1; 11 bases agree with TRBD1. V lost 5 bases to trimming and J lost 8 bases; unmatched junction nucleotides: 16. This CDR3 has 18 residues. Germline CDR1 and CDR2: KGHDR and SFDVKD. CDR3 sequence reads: CATSGSRPGTGGPYEQFF. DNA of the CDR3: TGTGCCACCAGTGGCTCCCGCCCCGGGACAGGGGGTCCCTATGAGCAGTTCTTC.

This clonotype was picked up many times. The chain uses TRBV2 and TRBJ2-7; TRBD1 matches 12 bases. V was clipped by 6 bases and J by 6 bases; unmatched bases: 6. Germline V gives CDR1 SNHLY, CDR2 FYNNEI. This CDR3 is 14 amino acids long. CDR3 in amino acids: CASRGQGALGEQYF. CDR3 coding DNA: TGTGCCAGCAGGGGACAGGGGGCGCTTGGCGAGCAGTACTTC.

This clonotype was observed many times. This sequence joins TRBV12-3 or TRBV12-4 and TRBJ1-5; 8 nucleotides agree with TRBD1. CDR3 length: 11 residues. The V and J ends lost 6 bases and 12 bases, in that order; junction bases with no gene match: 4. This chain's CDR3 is CASRLGQVQHF. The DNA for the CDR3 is TGTGCCAGCAGACTGGGACAGGTCCAGCATTTT.

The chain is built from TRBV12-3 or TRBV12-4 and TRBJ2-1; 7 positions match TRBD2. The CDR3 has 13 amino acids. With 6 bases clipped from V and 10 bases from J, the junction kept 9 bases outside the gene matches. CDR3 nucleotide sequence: TGTGCCAGCAGGTGGGCGGGGGACTCGGAGCAGTTCTTC. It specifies CASRWAGDSEQFF.

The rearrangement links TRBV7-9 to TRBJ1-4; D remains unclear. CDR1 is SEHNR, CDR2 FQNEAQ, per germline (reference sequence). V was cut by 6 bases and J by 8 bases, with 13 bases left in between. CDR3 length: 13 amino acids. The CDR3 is CASSSREGEKLFF. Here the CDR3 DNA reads TGTGCCAGCAGTTCCAGAGAGGGAGAAAAACTGTTTTTT.

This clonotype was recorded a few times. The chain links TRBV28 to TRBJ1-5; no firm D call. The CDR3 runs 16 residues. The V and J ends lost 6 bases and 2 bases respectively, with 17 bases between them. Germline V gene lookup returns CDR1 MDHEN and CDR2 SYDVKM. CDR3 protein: CASSPFVGAGNQPQHF. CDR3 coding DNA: TGTGCCAGCAGCCCCTTCGTGGGCGCGGGCAATCAGCCCCAGCATTTT.

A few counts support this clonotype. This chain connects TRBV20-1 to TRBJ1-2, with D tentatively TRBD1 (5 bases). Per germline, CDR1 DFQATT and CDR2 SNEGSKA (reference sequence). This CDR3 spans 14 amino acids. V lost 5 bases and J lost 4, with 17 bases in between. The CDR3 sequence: CSAATTGTSYGYTF. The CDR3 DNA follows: TGCAGTGCTGCTACTACCGGGACCAGCTATGGCTACACCTTC.

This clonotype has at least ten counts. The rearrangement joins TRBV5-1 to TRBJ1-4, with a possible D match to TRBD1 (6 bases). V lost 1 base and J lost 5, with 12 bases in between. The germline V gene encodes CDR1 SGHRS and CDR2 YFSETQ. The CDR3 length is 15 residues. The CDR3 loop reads CASSLMGHRNEKLFF. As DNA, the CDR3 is TGCGCCAGCAGCTTGATGGGACACCGAAATGAAAAACTGTTTTTT.

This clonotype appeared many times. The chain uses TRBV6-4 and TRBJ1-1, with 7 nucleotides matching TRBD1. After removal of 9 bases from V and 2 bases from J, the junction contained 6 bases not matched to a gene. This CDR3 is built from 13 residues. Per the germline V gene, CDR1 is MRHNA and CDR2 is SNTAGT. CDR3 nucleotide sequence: TGTGCCAGAGCAGGGACAGATAACACTGAAGCTTTCTTT. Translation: CARAGTDNTEAFF.

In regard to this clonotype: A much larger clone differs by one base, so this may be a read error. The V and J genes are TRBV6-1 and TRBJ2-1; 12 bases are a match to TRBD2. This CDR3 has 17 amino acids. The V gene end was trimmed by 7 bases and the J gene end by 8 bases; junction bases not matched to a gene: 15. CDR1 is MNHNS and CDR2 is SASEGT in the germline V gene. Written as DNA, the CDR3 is TGTGCCAGCAAGGAGACTAGCGGGGGCCCAACCTATGATGAGCAGTTCTTC. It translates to CASKETSGGPTYDEQFF.